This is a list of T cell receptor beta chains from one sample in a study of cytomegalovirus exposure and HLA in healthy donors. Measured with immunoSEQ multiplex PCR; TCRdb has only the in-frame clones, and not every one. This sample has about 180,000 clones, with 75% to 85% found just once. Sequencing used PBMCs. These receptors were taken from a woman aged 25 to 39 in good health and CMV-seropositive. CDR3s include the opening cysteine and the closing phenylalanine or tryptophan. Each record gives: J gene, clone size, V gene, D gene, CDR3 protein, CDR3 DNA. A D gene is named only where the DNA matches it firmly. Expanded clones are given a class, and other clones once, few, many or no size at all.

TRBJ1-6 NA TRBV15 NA CATSREDPRVYNSPLHF TGTGCCACCAGCAGAGAGGACCCCAGGGTATATAATTCACCCCTCCACTTT
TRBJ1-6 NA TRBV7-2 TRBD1 CASNFLRSGQGNSPLHF TGTGCCAGCAATTTTCTCCGGTCGGGACAGGGGAATTCACCCCTCCACTTT
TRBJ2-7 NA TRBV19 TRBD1 CASSIAGDSSYEQYF TGTGCCAGTAGTATAGCAGGGGACAGCTCCTACGAGCAGTACTTC
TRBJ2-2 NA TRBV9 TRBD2 CASSVMGAGGHTGELFF TGTGCCAGCAGCGTGATGGGAGCGGGGGGTCACACCGGGGAGCTGTTTTTT
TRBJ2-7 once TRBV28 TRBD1 CASRNRGNYYEQYF TGTGCCAGCAGGAACAGGGGAAACTACTACGAGCAGTACTTC
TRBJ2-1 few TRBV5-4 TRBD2 CASSLILTSGSSYNEQFF TGTGCCAGCAGCTTGATACTTACTAGCGGAAGCTCCTACAATGAGCAGTTCTTC
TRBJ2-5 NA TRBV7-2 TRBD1 CASSTRQGPTQYF TGTGCCAGCAGCACAAGACAGGGCCCGACCCAGTACTTC
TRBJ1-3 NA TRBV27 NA CASSISRFRAGSGNTIYF TGTGCCAGCAGTATCTCCAGATTCAGGGCCGGCTCTGGAAACACCATATATTTT
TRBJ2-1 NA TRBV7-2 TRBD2 CASSSARAGGWGNEQFF TGTGCCAGCAGCTCCGCCCGAGCGGGGGGGTGGGGGAATGAGCAGTTCTTC
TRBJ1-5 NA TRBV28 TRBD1 CASSPRTGSLQPQHF TGTGCCAGCAGTCCCCGGACAGGGAGCCTCCAGCCCCAGCATTTT
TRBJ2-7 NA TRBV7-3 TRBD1 CASSLEQGALAEQYF TGTGCCAGCAGCTTAGAACAGGGGGCGCTTGCCGAGCAGTACTTC
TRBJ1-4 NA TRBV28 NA CASSLLGHRRGSNEKLFF TGTGCCAGCAGTTTATTAGGACACCGCAGGGGCTCTAATGAAAAACTGTTTTTT
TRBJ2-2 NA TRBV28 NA CASSPPRDLNTGELFF TGTGCCAGCAGTCCCCCCCGGGACTTAAACACCGGGGAGCTGTTTTTT
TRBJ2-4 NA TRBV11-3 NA CASSQTGLGIQYF TGTGCCAGCAGCCAAACAGGGTTGGGCATTCAGTACTTC
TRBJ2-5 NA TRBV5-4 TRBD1 CASSGGQGAETQYF TGTGCCAGCAGCGGAGGACAGGGGGCCGAGACCCAGTACTTC
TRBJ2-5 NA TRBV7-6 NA CASSFLKARGPLETQYF TGTGCCAGCAGCTTCCTTAAGGCCCGCGGCCCTTTGGAGACCCAGTACTTC
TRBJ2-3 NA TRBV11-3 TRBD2 CASSRLGRGGGDTQYF TGTGCCAGCAGCCGCCTAGGGCGGGGGGGTGGGGATACGCAGTATTTT
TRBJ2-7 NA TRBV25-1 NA CASSETWEYEQYF TGTGCCAGCAGTGAAACCTGGGAGTACGAGCAGTACTTC
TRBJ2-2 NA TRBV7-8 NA CASSLGLLSGELFF TGTGCCAGCAGCTTAGGGTTACTTTCCGGGGAGCTGTTTTTT
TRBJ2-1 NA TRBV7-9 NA CASSPLGGPRYNEQFF TGTGCCAGCAGCCCCCTTGGAGGGCCTCGCTACAATGAGCAGTTCTTC
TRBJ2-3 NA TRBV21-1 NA CASLAGGRTDTQYF TGTGCCAGTCTAGCGGGGGGTCGCACAGATACGCAGTATTTT
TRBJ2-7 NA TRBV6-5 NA CASRGDTGGRQYF TGTGCCAGCAGGGGGGACACGGGGGGCAGGCAGTACTTC
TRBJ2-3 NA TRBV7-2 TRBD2 CASSISGGGTDTQYF TGTGCCAGCAGCATTAGCGGGGGGGGCACAGATACGCAGTATTTT
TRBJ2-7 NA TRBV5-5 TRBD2 CASSLWGGGGTYEQYF TGTGCCAGCAGCTTGTGGGGCGGGGGGGGGACCTACGAGCAGTACTTC
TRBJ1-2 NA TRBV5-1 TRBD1 CASSLGTQQGTGGYTF TGCGCCAGCAGCTTGGGTACCCAACAGGGGACGGGAGGCTACACCTTC
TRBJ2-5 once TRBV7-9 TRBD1 CASSFNTGTDETQYF TGTGCCAGCAGCTTTAATACCGGGACAGATGAGACCCAGTACTTC
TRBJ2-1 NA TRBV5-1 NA CASSFGNSYNEQFF TGCGCCAGCAGCTTCGGTAACTCCTACAATGAGCAGTTCTTC
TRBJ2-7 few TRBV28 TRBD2 CASTTAGGRATEQYF TGTGCCAGCACCACCGCGGGGGGCCGAGCTACGGAGCAGTACTTC
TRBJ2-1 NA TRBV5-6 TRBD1 CASSSQGPTYNEQFF TGTGCCAGCAGCTCACAGGGGCCCACCTACAATGAGCAGTTCTTC
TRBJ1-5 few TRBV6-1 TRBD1 CASSGQGAYSNQPQHF TGTGCCAGCAGTGGACAGGGGGCGTATAGCAATCAGCCCCAGCATTTT
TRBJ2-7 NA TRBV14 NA CASSQGSFLGGSEQYF TGTGCCAGCAGCCAGGGTAGTTTCCTGGGGGGAAGCGAGCAGTACTTC
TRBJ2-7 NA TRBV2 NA CASKGSGSYEQYF TGTGCCAGCAAGGGAAGCGGCTCCTACGAGCAGTACTTC
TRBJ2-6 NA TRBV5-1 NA CASSYVSGANVLTF TGCGCCAGCAGTTATGTGTCTGGGGCCAACGTCCTGACTTTC
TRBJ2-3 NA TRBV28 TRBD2 CASSGRTSGGAGDTQYF TGTGCCAGCAGTGGGAGGACTAGCGGGGGGGCTGGAGATACGCAGTATTTT
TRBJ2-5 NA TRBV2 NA CASSEGRGQETQYF TGTGCCAGCAGTGAAGGAAGGGGCCAAGAGACCCAGTACTTC
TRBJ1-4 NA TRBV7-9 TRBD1 CASSSHGTGGVKLFF TGTGCCAGCAGCTCACACGGGACAGGGGGCGTAAAACTGTTTTTT
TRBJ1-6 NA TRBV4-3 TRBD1 CASSQDLGDRGNSYNSPLHF TGCGCCAGCAGCCAAGATCTTGGGGACAGGGGTAACTCCTATAATTCACCCCTCCACTTT
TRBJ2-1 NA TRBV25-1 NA CASSDPSSNEQFF TGTGCCAGCAGTGATCCTAGCTCCAATGAGCAGTTCTTC
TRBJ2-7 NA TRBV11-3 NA CASSSPTYEQYF TGTGCCAGCAGCTCCCCCACCTACGAGCAGTACTTC
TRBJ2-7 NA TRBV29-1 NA CSVTGLSSYEQYF TGCAGCGTTACGGGACTGAGCTCCTACGAGCAGTACTTC
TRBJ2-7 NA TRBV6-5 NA CASSLTGRYPYEQYF TGTGCCAGCAGTCTTACAGGGCGTTACCCCTACGAGCAGTACTTC